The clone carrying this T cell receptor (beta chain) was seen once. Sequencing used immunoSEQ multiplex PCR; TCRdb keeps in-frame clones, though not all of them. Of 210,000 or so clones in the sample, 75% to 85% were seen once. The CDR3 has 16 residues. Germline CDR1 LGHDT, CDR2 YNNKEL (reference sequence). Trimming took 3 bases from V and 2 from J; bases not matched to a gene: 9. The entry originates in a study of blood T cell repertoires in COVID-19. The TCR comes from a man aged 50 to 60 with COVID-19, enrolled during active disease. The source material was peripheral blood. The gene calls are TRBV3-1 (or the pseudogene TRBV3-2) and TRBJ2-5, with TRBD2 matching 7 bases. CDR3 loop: CASSQRRAGLQETQYF. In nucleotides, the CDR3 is TGTGCCAGCAGCCAGAGGCGCGCGGGACTACAAGAGACCCAGTACTTC.